This is a list of T cell receptor beta chains from one sample in a study of long-term antiretroviral therapy in people with HIV. Using immunoSEQ multiplex PCR, the repertoire was profiled, and TCRdb retains in-frame clones only, with some absent. The sample gives tens of thousands of clones, roughly 80% of which show up once; roughly 10% is in the top ten. Source: unsorted PBMCs, taken 0.8 years before starting antiretroviral therapy. The receptors were sampled from a young man with HIV. The CDR3 runs from the conserved cysteine through the conserved F or W.

v_gene: TRBV30; len: 14; j_gene: TRBJ2-7; CDR3aa: CAWRLTGAAYEQYF
v_gene: TRBV14; len: 14; j_gene: TRBJ2-7; CDR3aa: CASSPRLGEGEQYF
v_gene: TRBV6-6; len: 11; j_gene: TRBJ1-2; CDR3aa: CASSYSMDYTF
v_gene: TRBV5-1; len: 12; j_gene: TRBJ1-2; CDR3aa: CASSSTRDGYTF
v_gene: TRBV19; len: 15; j_gene: TRBJ2-2; CDR3aa: CASSMLDPSAGELFF
v_gene: TRBV4-1; len: 17; j_gene: TRBJ1-2; CDR3aa: CASSQARGLLANYGYTF
v_gene: TRBV6-1; len: 17; j_gene: TRBJ2-5; CDR3aa: CASSEGRAGRGQETQYF
v_gene: TRBV27; len: 12; j_gene: TRBJ1-1; CDR3aa: CASSSVGTEAFF
v_gene: TRBV18; len: 15; j_gene: TRBJ1-4; CDR3aa: CASSPPGSTNEKLFF
v_gene: TRBV30; len: 13; j_gene: TRBJ2-2; CDR3aa: CAWRDGGPGELFF
v_gene: TRBV6-6; len: 15; j_gene: TRBJ2-5; CDR3aa: CASSYSAGEQETQYF
v_gene: TRBV28; len: 15; j_gene: TRBJ1-2; CDR3aa: CASSSPGTGNYGYTF
v_gene: TRBV5-5; len: 14; j_gene: TRBJ1-4; CDR3aa: CASSFGTNNEKLFF
v_gene: TRBV5-6; len: 18; j_gene: TRBJ1-6; CDR3aa: CASSSPKFRQGRNSPLHF
v_gene: TRBV6-1; len: 14; j_gene: TRBJ1-5; CDR3aa: CASRLLQGTQPQHF
v_gene: TRBV6-5; len: 13; j_gene: TRBJ2-7; CDR3aa: CASSYQLEGEQYF
v_gene: TRBV5-1; len: 15; j_gene: TRBJ2-1; CDR3aa: CASSLGAGGYNEQFF
v_gene: TRBV21-1; len: 17; j_gene: TRBJ2-3; CDR3aa: CASIDPRLAGGPDTQYF
v_gene: TRBV5-8; len: 18; j_gene: TRBJ1-2; CDR3aa: CASSPIFSVDRGAYGYTF
v_gene: TRBV29-1; len: 13; j_gene: TRBJ1-5; CDR3aa: CSVVVGSAGPQHF
v_gene: TRBV28; len: 15; j_gene: TRBJ1-5; CDR3aa: CASSAPIRDVQPQHF
v_gene: TRBV2; len: 13; j_gene: TRBJ2-3; CDR3aa: CASKEGSGGTQYF
v_gene: TRBV5-5; len: 12; j_gene: TRBJ2-7; CDR3aa: CASSLVGNEQYF
v_gene: TRBV10-2; len: 14; j_gene: TRBJ1-1; CDR3aa: CASTPMGGETEAFF
v_gene: TRBV27; len: 13; j_gene: TRBJ1-1; CDR3aa: CASSFGGNTEAFF
v_gene: TRBV6-5; len: 13; j_gene: TRBJ2-7; CDR3aa: CASSYSMGYEQYF
v_gene: TRBV5-1; len: 15; j_gene: TRBJ1-2; CDR3aa: CASSLGAGGNYGYTF
v_gene: TRBV5-1; len: 15; j_gene: TRBJ2-7; CDR3aa: CASSWGLADTYEQYF
v_gene: TRBV27; len: 14; j_gene: TRBJ2-1; CDR3aa: CASSLWGQGNEQFF
v_gene: TRBV20-1; len: 11; j_gene: TRBJ2-7; CDR3aa: CSALGPYEQYF
v_gene: TRBV15; len: 16; j_gene: TRBJ1-5; CDR3aa: CATGTGRGVGNQPQHF
v_gene: TRBV19; len: 13; j_gene: TRBJ2-5; CDR3aa: CASSIAAWGAQYF
v_gene: TRBV27; len: 15; j_gene: TRBJ1-2; CDR3aa: CASSPTPGQTYGYTF
v_gene: TRBV30; len: 15; j_gene: TRBJ1-1; CDR3aa: CAWSTDRDRGTEAFF
v_gene: TRBV5-1; len: 16; j_gene: TRBJ2-1; CDR3aa: CASRDWGGLTPNEQFF
v_gene: TRBV6-1; len: 14; j_gene: TRBJ2-7; CDR3aa: CASSEQGTHGGWYF
v_gene: TRBV9; len: 14; j_gene: TRBJ2-7; CDR3aa: CASSERQGSYEQYF
v_gene: TRBV27; len: 17; j_gene: TRBJ2-5; CDR3aa: CASTHTDRECSGETQYF
v_gene: TRBV6-1; len: 17; j_gene: TRBJ1-2; CDR3aa: CASSDLTVPRDMDGYTF
v_gene: TRBV6-1; len: 16; j_gene: TRBJ1-2; CDR3aa: CASSEALGGNNYGYTF
v_gene: TRBV10-3; len: 15; j_gene: TRBJ1-6; CDR3aa: CAISAQGSYNSPLHF
v_gene: TRBV5-4; len: 15; j_gene: TRBJ1-1; CDR3aa: CASSAPGQSNTEAFF
v_gene: TRBV6-6; len: 15; j_gene: TRBJ1-1; CDR3aa: CASSYRENSFTEAFF
v_gene: TRBV9; len: 18; j_gene: TRBJ2-6; CDR3aa: CASSVRLSGPSGANVLTF
v_gene: TRBV19; len: 17; j_gene: TRBJ2-1; CDR3aa: CASSIALAGAVYNEQFF
v_gene: TRBV2; len: 14; j_gene: TRBJ2-3; CDR3aa: CASRAQGSTDTQYF
v_gene: TRBV5-4; len: 15; j_gene: TRBJ2-1; CDR3aa: CASSLDQGGGGEQFF
v_gene: TRBV6-5; len: 15; j_gene: TRBJ1-5; CDR3aa: CASSFSRQGGQPQHF
v_gene: TRBV19; len: 16; j_gene: TRBJ2-7; CDR3aa: CASSIAPLARAYEQYF
v_gene: TRBV18; len: 15; j_gene: TRBJ2-1; CDR3aa: CASSPGLAGGNEQFF